This T cell receptor (beta chain) was documented in a study of T cell repertoires in cytomegalovirus infection. Study in general: Signatures in public TCR beta sequences pointed to both CMV infection and matching HLA type.

Study results and limitations: It was HLA-C-restricted CMV-specific TCR beta clonotypes that dominated the response ex vivo.

Using its own MiXCR run on the reads, TCRdb lists one record per CDR3 protein. Among under 95,000 distinct CDR3 sequences listed, 4% were seen once. In this sample, this clonotype turned up a few times. Its antigen remains unidentified. The sample taken for sequencing was PBMCs. The TCR originated in a human donor in good health (CMV status not recorded). Some clones in this sample may be carry-over from other donors' samples.

In DNA form, the CDR3 reads TGTGCCAGCAGCGCCCGACAGGGATCGGTGAACGAGCAGTACTTC. Its protein is CASSARQGSVNEQYF. The V and J genes are TRBV7-2 and TRBJ2-7; 7 bases align to TRBD1. Germline CDR1 and CDR2: SGHTA and FQGNSA. CDR3 length: 15 residues. After removal of 5 bases from V and 5 bases from J, the junction contained 12 bases not matched to a gene. Based on the CDR3 plus reference TRBV7-2 and TRBJ2-7, the full variable domain is GAGVSQSPSNKVTEKGKDVELRCDPISGHTALYWYRQSLGQGLEFLIYFQGNSAPDKSGLPSDRFSAERTGGSVSTLTIQRTQQEDSAVYLCASSARQGSVNEQYFGPGTRLTVT.